One sample yielded the 24 T cell receptor beta chains listed below, sequenced in a study of blood T cell repertoires in COVID-19. Repertoires were generated with immunoSEQ multiplex PCR, while TCRdb's copy carries only in-frame clones and drops some. The sample lists more than 120,000 clones, roughly 89% occurring once. Sample: peripheral blood. Source of these receptors: a human donor in a cohort sampled during active COVID-19.

The sample holds a few counts of this clone. The chain links TRBV6-4 to TRBJ2-3; 9 bases line up with TRBD1. Germline V gene lookup returns CDR1 MRHNA and CDR2 SNTAGT. This CDR3 is built from 16 residues. Unmatched junction bases numbered 9, after V lost 2 bases and J lost 6 bases. The chain's CDR3 is CASSDLPGQGGDTQYF. The CDR3 region has the DNA TGTGCCAGCAGTGACCTACCGGGACAGGGAGGCGATACGCAGTATTTT.

This clone showed up just once. The rearrangement uses TRBV12-5 and TRBJ2-2; possibly TRBD1 for D (7 bases). Germline V lookup: CDR1 LGHNT, CDR2 FRNRAP. The CDR3 runs to 15 residues. The germline V and J ends were trimmed by 1 base and 6 bases, with 12 bases remaining between them. In nucleotides, the CDR3 is TGTGCTAGTGGTTTGGGGCAGGGGGGTGCCGGGGAGCTGTTTTTT. Encoded protein: CASGLGQGGAGELFF.

V and J are TRBV6-5 and TRBJ2-1; D is perhaps TRBD2 (6 bases). Trimming took 6 bases from V and 12 from J, leaving 15 bases between them. The CDR3 consists of 12 residues. Germline CDR1 reads MNHEY; CDR2 reads SVGAGI. CDR3 protein: CASRTGAGPQFF. CDR3 coding DNA: TGTGCCAGCAGGACCGGGGCGGGGCCGCAGTTCTTC.

This clone was found many times. The V call is TRBV12-5, the J call TRBJ1-6, with 7 bases lining up with TRBD1. J lost 9 bases, V lost 6 bases, and 2 bases had no gene match. This CDR3 has 12 amino acids. CDR1 and CDR2 from the germline V gene are LGHNT and FRNRAP. CDR3 DNA sequence: TGTGCTAGTGGACAGGGGACTTCACCCCTCCACTTT. Translation gives CASGQGTSPLHF. Variable domain in full (rest from reference TRBV12-5 and TRBJ1-6): DARVTQTPRHKVTEMGQEVTMRCQPILGHNTVFWYRQTMMQGLELLAYFRNRAPLDDSGMPKDRFSAEMPDATLATLKIQPSEPRDSAVYFCASGQGTSPLHFGNGTRLTVT.

J is TRBJ1-6 and V is TRBV27; 11 bases match TRBD1. Germline CDR1 reads MNHEY; CDR2 reads SMNVEV (reference sequence). V shed 4 bases and J 6 bases; nucleotides not matched to a gene: 8. The CDR3 loop spans 17 amino acids. This chain's CDR3 is CASSSTGTGGFNSPLHF. The DNA for the CDR3 is TGTGCCAGCAGTTCAACCGGGACAGGGGGTTTTAATTCACCCCTCCACTTT.

The rearrangement uses TRBV7-3 and TRBJ2-1; the match to TRBD2 covers 8 bases. The CDR3 length is 16 residues. Losses at the gene ends were 1 base for V and 3 bases for J; bases not matched to a gene: 5. Per germline, CDR1 SGHTA and CDR2 FQGTGA. The CDR3 is CASSLNPGGLYNEQFF. CDR3 DNA: TGTGCCAGCAGCTTAAATCCGGGGGGGCTCTACAATGAGCAGTTCTTC.

The chain carries TRBV7-2 and TRBJ1-2; possibly TRBD1 for D (5 bases). Germline CDR1 reads SGHTA; CDR2 reads FQGNSA. The CDR3 runs 13 residues. V gave up 3 bases and J gave up 3 bases, with 8 bases separating them. This CDR3 is CASSLRDDYGYTF. In nucleotides, the CDR3 is TGTGCCAGCAGCTTGCGGGACGACTATGGCTACACCTTC.

This clone was counted a single time. The chain recombines TRBV9 with TRBJ2-7, with a tentative D call TRBD1 (6 bases). The CDR3 sequence is 15 residues long. Trimming took off 0 bases at V and 5 bases at J, with 15 bases between the two ends. Germline assignment: CDR1 SGDLS and CDR2 YYNGEE. CDR3 nucleotides: TGTGCCAGCAGCGTAGAGGGACACATCCTTGACGAGCAGTACTTC. It encodes CASSVEGHILDEQYF.

Written as DNA, the CDR3 is TGTGCCAGCAGCACCGGGTGGGACAGGGGAGTGGGGTATACGCAGTATTTT. This codes for CASSTGWDRGVGYTQYF. The genes are TRBV7-2 and TRBJ2-3; 10 bases are a match to TRBD1. CDR1 and CDR2 (germline): SGHTA, FQGNSA. The CDR3 consists of 17 residues. The V gene end was trimmed by 5 bases and the J gene end by 7 bases; junction bases not matched to a gene: 15.

The CDR3 region has the DNA TGCGCCAGCAGCTTGGGTGGCGGGGGGCCCTACGAGCAGTACTTC. Protein sequence: CASSLGGGGPYEQYF. The chain links TRBV5-1 to TRBJ2-7, with 8 nucleotides matching TRBD2. Germline V gene sequence: CDR1 SGHRS, CDR2 YFSETQ. There are 15 residues in the CDR3. The trim removed 0 bases at V and 2 bases at J, leaving 4 bases unmatched.

The chain combines TRBV11-2 with TRBJ2-5; possible D gene TRBD1, 6 bases. The CDR3 totals 15 residues. Germline CDR1 and CDR2: SGHAT and FQNNGV. V lost 6 bases to trimming and J lost 1 base, with 15 bases between them. The CDR3 spells CASSLGQQGQETQYF. CDR3 sequence (DNA): TGTGCCAGCAGTCTGGGGCAACAGGGCCAAGAGACCCAGTACTTC.

This chain links TRBV7-2 with TRBJ2-7; D might be TRBD2 (5 bases). This CDR3 contains 14 residues. In germline, CDR1 is SGHTA, CDR2 FQGNSA. Deletions cut 2 bases from V and 3 bases from J, with 11 bases between. The CDR3 DNA reads as TGTGCCAGCAGCTTATTTATAACTAGCTACGAGCAGTACTTC. Protein: CASSLFITSYEQYF.

This clone was observed a single time. J is TRBJ1-1 and V is TRBV6-1; D is unresolved. Germline V gene data show CDR1 as MNHNS and CDR2 as SASEGT. The CDR3 is 13 amino acids. V was clipped by 3 bases and J by 7 bases, with 12 bases between them. The CDR3 loop reads CASSDLVRGEAFF. For the CDR3, the DNA is TGTGCCAGCAGTGATTTAGTCCGGGGTGAAGCTTTCTTT.

This chain links TRBV7-8 with TRBJ1-1; no clear D. CDR3 length: 13 residues. CDR1 SGHVS and CDR2 FQNEAQ come from the germline V gene. The germline V and J ends were trimmed by 4 bases and 4 bases, with 10 bases remaining between them. The CDR3 sequence: CASSSRQSTEAFF. The CDR3 DNA reads as TGTGCCAGCAGCTCAAGACAATCCACTGAAGCTTTCTTT.

V gene TRBV4-1 combines with J gene TRBJ2-7; possible D gene TRBD1, 6 bases. The CDR3 runs 14 residues. The V end lost 4 bases, the J end lost 1 base, and 11 bases lay between the germline ends. Germline V lookup: CDR1 MGHRA, CDR2 YSYEKL. DNA for the CDR3: TGCGCCAGCAGCCTCCGGGACACTTCCTACGAGCAGTACTTC. Translating gives CASSLRDTSYEQYF.

The chain joins TRBV9 to TRBJ2-5, with 8 bases lining up with TRBD2. Unmatched junction bases numbered 13, after V lost 4 bases and J lost 5 bases. Germline values: CDR1 SGDLS, CDR2 YYNGEE. This CDR3 comprises 16 residues. CDR3 coding DNA: TGTGCCAGCAGCTCCCAGGGGACTAGGGTCCCCGAGACCCAGTACTTC. Its translation is CASSSQGTRVPETQYF. Variable domain in full (rest from reference TRBV9 and TRBJ2-5): DSGVTQTPKHLITATGQRVTLRCSPRSGDLSVYWYQQSLDQGLQFLIQYYNGEERAKGNILERFSAQQFPDLHSELNLSSLELGDSALYFCASSSQGTRVPETQYFGPGTRLLVL.

The chain uses TRBV7-9 and TRBJ2-5; D possibly corresponds to TRBD1 (6 bases). The CDR3 covers 14 residues. V was trimmed by 5 bases and J by 3 bases, leaving 13 bases between them. Germline CDR1 reads SEHNR; CDR2 reads FQNEAQ (reference sequence). The CDR3 reads CASSIGTGKETQYF. The CDR3 nucleotides read TGTGCCAGCAGCATTGGAACAGGGAAAGAGACCCAGTACTTC.

The chain couples TRBV29-1 to TRBJ1-6; perhaps TRBD1 as D (6 bases). V lost 6 bases to trimming and J lost 4 bases, with 10 bases between them. The CDR3 covers 13 residues. Per the germline V gene, CDR1 is SQVTM and CDR2 is ANQGSEA. The CDR3 here is CSVRTEYNSPLHF. CDR3 nucleotide sequence: TGCAGCGTCCGGACAGAGTATAATTCACCCCTCCACTTT.

J is TRBJ2-1 and V is TRBV29-1, with D possibly matching TRBD1 (6 bases). Deletions cut 6 bases from V and 5 bases from J, with 8 bases between. Germline-derived CDR1 and CDR2 are SQVTM and ANQGSEA. The CDR3 runs to 11 residues. The CDR3: CSVDRNNEQFF. The CDR3 DNA reads TGCAGCGTGGACAGAAACAATGAGCAGTTCTTC.

The CDR3 reads CASSWGDRGHTQYF. The DNA of the CDR3 is TGTGCCAGCAGCTGGGGGGACAGGGGGCACACGCAGTATTTT. The chain has TRBV3-1 (or the pseudogene TRBV3-2) and TRBJ2-3, with 12 bases matching TRBD1. Germline V gene sequence: CDR1 LGHDT, CDR2 YNNKEL (reference sequence). V trimming: 5 bases; J trimming: 9 bases; junction bases outside the gene matches: 6. The CDR3 runs to 14 residues.

This sequence joins TRBV29-1 and TRBJ1-1, with a tentative D call TRBD1 (6 bases). The CDR3 consists of 13 residues. Germline-derived CDR1 and CDR2 are SQVTM and ANQGSEA. V was shortened by 7 bases and J by 2 bases, with 14 bases between the two germline ends. The CDR3 DNA sequence: TGCAGCGGGACAGAGGGTACTAACACTGAAGCTTTCTTT. This translates into CSGTEGTNTEAFF.

The chain employs TRBV18 and TRBJ1-1; D ambiguous. CDR1 and CDR2 (germline): KGHSH, LQKENI. V dropped 4 bases and J dropped 5 bases, with 14 bases sitting between them. There are 14 residues in the CDR3. The CDR3: CASSLAERETEAFF. The CDR3 coding sequence is TGTGCCAGCTCACTTGCGGAAAGGGAGACTGAAGCTTTCTTT.

This sequence joins TRBV29-1 and TRBJ2-3; 14 bases agree with TRBD2. This CDR3 spans 14 amino acids. V lost 6 bases, J lost 3 bases, and 2 bases stayed unmatched. CDR1 and CDR2 (germline): SQVTM, ANQGSEA. The CDR3 region has the DNA TGCAGCGTGACTAGCGGGGGGGGAACAGATACGCAGTATTTT. It is translated as CSVTSGGGTDTQYF.

This chain joins TRBV5-8 and TRBJ2-5, with 9 bases matching TRBD1. Germline V gives CDR1 SGHTS, CDR2 YDEGEE. CDR3 length: 14 amino acids. V lost 6 bases, J lost 4 bases, and 7 bases stayed unmatched. CDR3 amino acids: CASTPQDRGETQYF. The CDR3 coding sequence is TGTGCCAGCACCCCTCAGGACAGGGGAGAGACCCAGTACTTC.